Listed below are T cell receptor beta chains from one sample, sequenced in a study of shared clonotypes between healthy human individuals. TCRdb keeps only in-frame clones here, not all; method: immunoSEQ multiplex PCR. Of roughly 2.1 million clones in the sample, about 93% were seen once. Sequenced input: naive CD8+ T cells from PBMCs. The receptors stem from a man aged 18 to 30 in good health. Some clones in this sample may be carry-over from other donors' samples. Both conserved end residues are part of each CDR3. A D gene is named only where the DNA matches it firmly. Rows may omit the clone size; those that give it use once, few, many or a size class.

abundance	v_gene	j_gene	d_gene	CDR3aa	CDR3nt
-	TRBV10-1	TRBJ2-1	-	CASSEREQARGGDEQFF	TGCGCCAGCAGTGAGCGGGAACAAGCCCGTGGAGGGGATGAGCAGTTCTTC
-	TRBV14	TRBJ2-5	TRBD2	CASSRDAGGPGETQYF	TGTGCCAGCAGCCGGGATGCGGGAGGGCCGGGCGAGACCCAGTACTTC
once	TRBV5-1	TRBJ2-3	-	CASSLVAEPTDTQYF	TGCGCCAGCAGCTTGGTGGCAGAACCCACGGATACGCAGTATTTT
-	TRBV10-3	TRBJ2-7	-	CAISTRTADYEQYF	TGTGCCATCAGCACACGGACTGCAGACTACGAGCAGTACTTC
-	TRBV6-1	TRBJ2-1	-	CASEAVSYNEQFF	TGTGCCAGCGAGGCGGTCTCCTACAATGAGCAGTTCTTC
-	TRBV5-1	TRBJ2-1	TRBD2	CASSLTLLAVPSDEQFF	TGCGCCAGCAGCCTCACCCTTCTAGCGGTCCCGTCGGATGAGCAGTTCTTC
-	TRBV19	TRBJ1-5	-	CASGETPRGNQPQHF	TGTGCCAGCGGGGAGACCCCCAGGGGCAATCAGCCCCAGCATTTT
once	TRBV29-1	TRBJ2-2	-	CSVEGGAGELFF	TGCAGCGTCGAAGGAGGGGCCGGGGAGCTGTTTTTT
-	TRBV25-1	TRBJ2-1	TRBD2	CASSEVVLAGAEFF	TGTGCCAGCAGTGAAGTTGTGCTAGCGGGAGCCGAGTTCTTC
-	TRBV28	TRBJ1-1	-	CASSKWGTEAFF	TGTGCCAGCAGCAAGTGGGGCACTGAAGCTTTCTTT
-	TRBV9	TRBJ2-2	TRBD2	CASSVAPAGGENGELFF	TGTGCCAGCAGCGTAGCTCCGGCGGGAGGAGAGAACGGGGAGCTGTTTTTT
-	TRBV10-1	TRBJ1-1	TRBD1	CASSEDRGTEAFF	TGCGCCAGCAGTGAAGACAGGGGCACTGAAGCTTTCTTT
-	TRBV29-1	TRBJ2-3	-	CSVPFEDSPYTDTQYF	TGCAGCGTCCCGTTTGAGGACAGTCCTTACACAGATACGCAGTATTTT
-	TRBV28	TRBJ1-3	-	CASSPFQELSGNTIYF	TGTGCCAGCAGTCCGTTTCAGGAGCTCTCTGGAAACACCATATATTTT
-	TRBV6-5	TRBJ1-5	TRBD1	CASSLTGANQPQHF	TGTGCCAGCAGTTTGACAGGGGCTAATCAGCCCCAGCATTTT
-	TRBV7-9	TRBJ1-4	-	CASSPEGGPNEKLFF	TGTGCCAGCAGCCCTGAGGGGGGCCCTAATGAAAAACTGTTTTTT